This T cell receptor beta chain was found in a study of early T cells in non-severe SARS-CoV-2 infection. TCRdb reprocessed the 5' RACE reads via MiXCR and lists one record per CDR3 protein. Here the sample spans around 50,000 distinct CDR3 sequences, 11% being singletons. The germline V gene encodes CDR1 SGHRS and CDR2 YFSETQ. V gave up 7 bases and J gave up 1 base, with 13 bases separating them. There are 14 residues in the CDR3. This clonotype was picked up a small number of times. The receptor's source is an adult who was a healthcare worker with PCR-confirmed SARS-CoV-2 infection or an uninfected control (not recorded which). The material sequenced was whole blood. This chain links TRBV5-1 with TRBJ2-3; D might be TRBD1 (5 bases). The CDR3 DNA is TGCGCCAGCGTGGGGCTGGTGGGCACAGATACGCAGTATTTT. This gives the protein CASVGLVGTDTQYF.